These T cell receptor beta chains were read from a single sample in a study of neurological immune-mediated disorders. TCRdb re-called the 5' RACE reads through MiXCR, storing one row per CDR3 protein. The sample records more than 50,000 distinct CDR3 sequences, less than 4% being singletons. The sample was PBMCs. These TCRs come from a woman in her fifties or sixties with multiple sclerosis. CDR3s include the opening cysteine and the closing phenylalanine or tryptophan. The D gene is left open where the match is weak. Clone size is given for some rows only: seen once, a few or many times, or a class if the clone is expanded.

cdr3_nt	cdr3_aa	d_call	v_call	j_call	clone_size
TGTGCCAGCGCTAGCGGGAGGGCCGGTAACGCAGATACGCAGTATTTT	CASASGRAGNADTQYF	TRBD2	TRBV7-8	TRBJ2-3	many
TGCAGCGTTATTGGGACCGGGGAGCTGTTTTTT	CSVIGTGELFF	.	TRBV29-1	TRBJ2-2	many
TGCAGTGCTAGCCCCAAAAAGGAGACCCAGTACTTC	CSASPKKETQYF	.	TRBV20-1	TRBJ2-5	many
TGCAGTGCTTCCCCCTTCAATCAGCCCCAGCATTTT	CSASPFNQPQHF	.	TRBV20-1	TRBJ1-5	many
TGCAGTGCTGAAGACAGGGACTGGGAAAAACTGTTTTTT	CSAEDRDWEKLFF	TRBD1	TRBV20-1	TRBJ1-4	.
TGTGCCAGCAGTTTGGGGTCGTCCGGGGAGCTGTTTTTT	CASSLGSSGELFF	.	TRBV12-3/TRBV12-4	TRBJ2-2	few
TGTGCCAGCAGGTCCTCGGTGGCGGGAGCGGGGTCCTACAATGAGCAGTTCTTC	CASRSSVAGAGSYNEQFF	TRBD2	TRBV3-1	TRBJ2-1	many
TGTGCCAGCAGCTTTGCGGGAGGGCCGGATGAGCAGTTCTTC	CASSFAGGPDEQFF	TRBD2	TRBV7-2	TRBJ2-1	many
TGTGCCACCAGTGACCGACTAGCGTCCGGGGAGCTGTTTTTT	CATSDRLASGELFF	TRBD2	TRBV24-1	TRBJ2-2	many
TGCGCCAGCAGCTTGGCCGCTAGCGGGATTGGTGAGCAGTTCTTC	CASSLAASGIGEQFF	TRBD2	TRBV5-1	TRBJ2-1	many
TGTGCCAGCAGTCTAGGGGGGACCACCGGGGAGCTGTTTTTT	CASSLGGTTGELFF	.	TRBV12-3/TRBV12-4	TRBJ2-2	many
TGTGCCACCAGTGTCGGGACTAACTCTGGGGCCAACGTCCTGACTTTC	CATSVGTNSGANVLTF	TRBD2	TRBV24-1	TRBJ2-6	many
TGCAGTGCTAGAGTTCCTCGACCTGGGGGCGAGCAGTACTTC	CSARVPRPGGEQYF	.	TRBV20-1	TRBJ2-7	many
TGTGCCAGCAGTTTTTACTATTGGCAAAAGAGCTCCTACAATGAGCAGTTCTTC	CASSFYYWQKSSYNEQFF	.	TRBV12-3/TRBV12-4	TRBJ2-1	medium-sized
TGCGCCAGCAGCCCGGACACGGCTAACACCGGGGAGCTGTTTTTT	CASSPDTANTGELFF	.	TRBV5-1	TRBJ2-2	many
TGCAGCGTTGGGGGAGCCATGAGCTCCTACAATGAGCAGTTCTTC	CSVGGAMSSYNEQFF	.	TRBV29-1	TRBJ2-1	many
TGCGCCAGCAGCCTCTCCACGGGGGCGGGGTATGGCTACACCTTC	CASSLSTGAGYGYTF	.	TRBV4-3	TRBJ1-2	many
TGTGCCAGCAGCCAAGGGATGAGTGGCTCCTACGAGCAGTACTTC	CASSQGMSGSYEQYF	.	TRBV3-1	TRBJ2-7	many
TGTGCCAGCAGTTTAGTGGGGACAGTTAACACTGAAGCTTTCTTT	CASSLVGTVNTEAFF	TRBD1	TRBV27	TRBJ1-1	many
TGTGCCAGCAGCCCCAAGGCAGGGAATCAGCCCCAGAATTTT	CASSPKAGNQPQNF	.	TRBV9	TRBJ1-5	few
TGTGCCAGCAGATACAACAGAGATAATTCACCCCTCAACTTT	CASRYNRDNSPLNF	.	TRBV4-2	TRBJ1-6	many
TGTGCCAGCAGCTTCGGGACGGACTCCTACGAGCAGTACTTC	CASSFGTDSYEQYF	.	TRBV7-9	TRBJ2-7	.
TGTGCCAGCAGCTTAGGACTAGCGGGATATTCCTACGAGCAGTACTTC	CASSLGLAGYSYEQYF	TRBD2	TRBV7-9	TRBJ2-7	many
TGCAGTGCTAGGTCAACGGGGTACGAGCAGTACTTC	CSARSTGYEQYF	.	TRBV20-1	TRBJ2-7	many
TGTGCCAGCAGTGTAGCAGCGGGTAATTCACCCCTCCACTTT	CASSVAAGNSPLHF	.	TRBV6-4	TRBJ1-6	few
TGTGCCAGCAGCCAACAGTCCAGCTCCTACGAGCAGTACTTC	CASSQQSSSYEQYF	.	TRBV3-1	TRBJ2-7	many
TGTGCCAGTAGTATAAGCAGGAACTATGGCTACACCTTC	CASSISRNYGYTF	.	TRBV19	TRBJ1-2	many
TGCAGTGCTAGAGCAGTGTACACAGATACGCAGTATTTT	CSARAVYTDTQYF	.	TRBV20-1	TRBJ2-3	many
TGCAGTGTTAGCGGGACTTACCAAGAGACCCAGTACTTC	CSVSGTYQETQYF	TRBD2	TRBV20-1	TRBJ2-5	many
TGTGCCAGCAGCTTAATCGGAGAGACCCAGTACTTC	CASSLIGETQYF	.	TRBV7-9	TRBJ2-5	many
TGCAGCGTTGAACACCGGGATGAGAATTCACCCCTCCACTTT	CSVEHRDENSPLHF	.	TRBV29-1	TRBJ1-6	many
TGCAGTGCTGGGGCCGGGGGTTCCAATCGGCCCCAGAATTTT	CSAGAGGSNRPQNF	.	TRBV20-1	TRBJ1-5	once
TGTGCCACCAGCAGAGATTCGAACAGGGGGTCTGGAAACACCATATATTTT	CATSRDSNRGSGNTIYF	TRBD1	TRBV15	TRBJ1-3	many
TGTGCTAGCAGCTTGGTGGGGAGTGAAAAACTGTTTTTT	CASSLVGSEKLFF	.	TRBV7-7	TRBJ1-4	many
TGTGCCACCAATCCGGGGCTGATGAACACTGAAGCTTTCTTT	CATNPGLMNTEAFF	.	TRBV10-3	TRBJ1-1	many
TGTGCCACCAGCAGAGAACTAGGGCGGGGTGCCGGGGAGCTGTTTTTT	CATSRELGRGAGELFF	.	TRBV15	TRBJ2-2	many
TGTGCCATCAGTGAAGGGGGGCCTAAAGCTTTCTTT	CAISEGGPKAFF	.	TRBV10-3	TRBJ1-1	many
TGTGCCAGCAGCATATATAGCGGGAGCTCCTACAATGAGCAGTTCTTC	CASSIYSGSSYNEQFF	TRBD2	TRBV7-9	TRBJ2-1	many
TGTGCCAGCAGTTTAGGTCCAGGACAGGGGGCGATGGGTAACTCCTACGAGCAGTACTTC	CASSLGPGQGAMGNSYEQYF	TRBD1	TRBV28	TRBJ2-7	many
TGCAGCGTTAGACTAGCGGGAGGGCCTGGAGAGACCCAGTACTTC	CSVRLAGGPGETQYF	TRBD2	TRBV29-1	TRBJ2-5	few
TGTGCCACCAGTGATAAGGTGGATAGGGGAGAGCAGTTCTTC	CATSDKVDRGEQFF	.	TRBV24-1	TRBJ2-1	many
TGCGCCAGCAGCTTGACAGTTTATAGCAATCAGCCCCAGAATTTT	CASSLTVYSNQPQNF	.	TRBV4-3	TRBJ1-5	many
TGTGCCAGCAGCTTACAGACTAGCTTTCCCGGGGAGCTGTTTTTT	CASSLQTSFPGELFF	TRBD2	TRBV7-3	TRBJ2-2	many
TGCAGTGCTATCTTCCGGGCTCGGGAAAAAGAGACCCAGTACTTC	CSAIFRAREKETQYF	.	TRBV20-1	TRBJ2-5	many
TGCGCCAGCGCCTCAACCCTAGCGGGTCTACAAGAGACCCAGTACTTC	CASASTLAGLQETQYF	TRBD2	TRBV5-1	TRBJ2-5	many
TGCAGCACCCGGGACAGGGTGAAAGAGACCCAGTACTTC	CSTRDRVKETQYF	TRBD1	TRBV29-1	TRBJ2-5	many
TGTGCCATCAGTGAAGGTTTGGGGGGTCCAACGAACTATGGCTACACCTTC	CAISEGLGGPTNYGYTF	.	TRBV10-3	TRBJ1-2	many
TGTGCCATCAGAGGACTCTCCTTTAACACCGGGGAGCTGTTTTTT	CAIRGLSFNTGELFF	.	TRBV10-3	TRBJ2-2	many
TGCAGCGTTTCTGGAAAATTGAACACTGAAGCTTTCTTT	CSVSGKLNTEAFF	.	TRBV29-1	TRBJ1-1	few
TGCGCCAGCAGCCGAGGGGACAGTCCTAATGAAAAACTGTTTTTT	CASSRGDSPNEKLFF	TRBD1	TRBV5-1	TRBJ1-4	many
TGCAGTGCTAGCTTGACAGGGGTTGTTGAAGCTTTCTTT	CSASLTGVVEAFF	TRBD1	TRBV20-1	TRBJ1-1	many
TGTGCCAGCAGTTACGGGACAGGGGGACCCGGGGAGCTGTTTTTT	CASSYGTGGPGELFF	TRBD1	TRBV6-6	TRBJ2-2	many
TGCAGTGCCTTGACGGCCACTAGCGGCTACACAGATACGCAGTATTTT	CSALTATSGYTDTQYF	TRBD2	TRBV20-1	TRBJ2-3	many
TGTGCCAGCAGCTCTAGCGGATCTACGGGAAACATTCAGTACTTC	CASSSSGSTGNIQYF	TRBD2	TRBV7-2	TRBJ2-4	many
TGTGCCAGCAGCTCTGGGGGTAGAATCAGTCTTGAGCAGTTCTTC	CASSSGGRISLEQFF	.	TRBV7-9	TRBJ2-1	many
TGTGCCAGCAGTCTCAGGACCCCACTTAGCAATCAGCCCCAGCATTTT	CASSLRTPLSNQPQHF	.	TRBV27	TRBJ1-5	many
TGCGCCAGCAGCTTGGAACAGGGGTTAACAGATACGCAGTATTTT	CASSLEQGLTDTQYF	TRBD1	TRBV5-1	TRBJ2-3	many
TGTGCCAGCAGCCCGACAGGTTTGGGTTATGGCTACACCTTC	CASSPTGLGYGYTF	.	TRBV11-2	TRBJ1-2	many
TGTGCCAGCAGCTTAGTGGCAGGGGAGAATTCACCCCTCCACTTT	CASSLVAGENSPLHF	.	TRBV7-2	TRBJ1-6	many